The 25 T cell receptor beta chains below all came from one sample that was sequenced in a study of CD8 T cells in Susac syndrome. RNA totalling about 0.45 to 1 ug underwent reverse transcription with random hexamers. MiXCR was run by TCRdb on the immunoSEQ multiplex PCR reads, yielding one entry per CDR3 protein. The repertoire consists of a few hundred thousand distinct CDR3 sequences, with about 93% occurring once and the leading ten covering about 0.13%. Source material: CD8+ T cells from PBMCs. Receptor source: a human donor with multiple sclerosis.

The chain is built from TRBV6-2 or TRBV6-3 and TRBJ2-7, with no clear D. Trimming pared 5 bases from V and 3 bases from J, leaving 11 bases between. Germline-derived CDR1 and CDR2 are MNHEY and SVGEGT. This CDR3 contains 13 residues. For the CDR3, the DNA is TGTGCCAGCAGTATGGCAGGCCTCTACGAGCAGTACTTC. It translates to CASSMAGLYEQYF.

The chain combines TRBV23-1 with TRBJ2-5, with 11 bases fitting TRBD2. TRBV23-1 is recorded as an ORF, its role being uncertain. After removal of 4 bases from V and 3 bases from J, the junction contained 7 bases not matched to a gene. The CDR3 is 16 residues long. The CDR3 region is CASSRVASGGKETQYF. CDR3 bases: TGCGCCAGCAGTCGGGTGGCTAGCGGGGGGAAAGAGACCCAGTACTTC.

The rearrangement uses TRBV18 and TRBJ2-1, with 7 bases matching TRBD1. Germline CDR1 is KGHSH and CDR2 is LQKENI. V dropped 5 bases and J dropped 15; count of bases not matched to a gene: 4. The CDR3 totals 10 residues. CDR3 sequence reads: CASSGDSRFF. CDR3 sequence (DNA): TGTGCCAGCTCAGGGGACAGCCGGTTCTTC. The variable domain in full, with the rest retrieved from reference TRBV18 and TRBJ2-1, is NAGVMQNPRHLVRRRGQEARLRCSPMKGHSHVYWYRQLPEEGLKFMVYLQKENIIDESGMPKERFSAEFPKEGPSILRIQQVVRGDSAAYFCASSGDSRFFGPGTRLTVL.

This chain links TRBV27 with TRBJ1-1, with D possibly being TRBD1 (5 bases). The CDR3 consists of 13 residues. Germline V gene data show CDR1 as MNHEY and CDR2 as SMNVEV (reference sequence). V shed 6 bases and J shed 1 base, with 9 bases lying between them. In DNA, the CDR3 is TGTGCCAGCAGCAGGGTTTGGAACACTGAAGCTTTCTTT. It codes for CASSRVWNTEAFF.

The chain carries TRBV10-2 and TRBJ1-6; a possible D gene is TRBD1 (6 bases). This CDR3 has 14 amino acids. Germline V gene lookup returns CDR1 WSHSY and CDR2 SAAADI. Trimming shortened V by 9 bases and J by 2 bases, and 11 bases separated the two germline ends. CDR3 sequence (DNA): TGCGCCAGTAGGACAGCAACCTATAATTCACCCCTCCACTTT. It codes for CASRTATYNSPLHF.

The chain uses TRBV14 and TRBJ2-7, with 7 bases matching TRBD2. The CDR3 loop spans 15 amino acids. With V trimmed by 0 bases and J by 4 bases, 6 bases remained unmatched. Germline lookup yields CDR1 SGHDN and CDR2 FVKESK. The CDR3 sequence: CASSQDWTSSYEQYF. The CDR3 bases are TGTGCCAGCAGCCAAGACTGGACTAGTTCTTACGAGCAGTACTTC.

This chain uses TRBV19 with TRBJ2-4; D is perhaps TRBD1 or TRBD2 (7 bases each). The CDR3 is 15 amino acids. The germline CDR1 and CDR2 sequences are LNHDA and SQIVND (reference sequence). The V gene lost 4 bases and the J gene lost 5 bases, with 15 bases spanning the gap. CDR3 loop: CASSNRQGGENIQYF. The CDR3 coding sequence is TGTGCCAGTAGTAACCGACAGGGAGGGGAAAACATTCAGTACTTC.

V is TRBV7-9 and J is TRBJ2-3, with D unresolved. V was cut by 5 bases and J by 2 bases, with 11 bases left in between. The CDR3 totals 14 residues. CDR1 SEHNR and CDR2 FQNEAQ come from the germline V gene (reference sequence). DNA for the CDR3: TGTGCCAGCAGCCTCGGACGTTACACAGATACGCAGTATTTT. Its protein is CASSLGRYTDTQYF.

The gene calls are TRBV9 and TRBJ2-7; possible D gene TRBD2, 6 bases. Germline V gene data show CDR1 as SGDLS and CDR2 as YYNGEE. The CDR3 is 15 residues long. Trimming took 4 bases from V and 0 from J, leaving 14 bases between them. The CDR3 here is CASSPMAGSSYEQYF. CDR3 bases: TGTGCCAGCAGCCCCATGGCGGGGAGCTCCTACGAGCAGTACTTC.

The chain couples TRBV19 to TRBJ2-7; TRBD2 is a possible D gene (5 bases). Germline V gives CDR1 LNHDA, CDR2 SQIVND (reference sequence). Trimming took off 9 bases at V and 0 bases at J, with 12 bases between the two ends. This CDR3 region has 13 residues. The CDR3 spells CASGESPSYEQYF. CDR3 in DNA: TGTGCCAGCGGGGAGAGCCCCTCCTACGAGCAGTACTTC.

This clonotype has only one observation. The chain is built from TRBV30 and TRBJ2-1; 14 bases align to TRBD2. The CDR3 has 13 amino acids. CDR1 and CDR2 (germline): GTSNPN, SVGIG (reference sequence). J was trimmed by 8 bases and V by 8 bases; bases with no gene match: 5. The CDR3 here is CAGLAGGSHEQFF. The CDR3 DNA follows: TGTGCCGGACTAGCGGGAGGATCCCATGAGCAGTTCTTC.

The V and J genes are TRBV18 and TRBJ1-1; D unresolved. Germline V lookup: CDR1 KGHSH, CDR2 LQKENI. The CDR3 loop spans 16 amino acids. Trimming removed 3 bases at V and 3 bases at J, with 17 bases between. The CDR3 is CASSPPSGCLDTEAFF. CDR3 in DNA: TGTGCCAGCTCACCCCCTTCGGGGTGCTTAGACACTGAAGCTTTCTTT.

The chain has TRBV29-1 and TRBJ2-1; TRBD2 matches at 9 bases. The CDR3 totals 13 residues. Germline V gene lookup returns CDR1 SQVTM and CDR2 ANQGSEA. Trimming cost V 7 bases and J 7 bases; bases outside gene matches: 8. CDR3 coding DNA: TGCAGCGCTTCCGGGACTAGCCGGAATGAGCAGTTCTTC. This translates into CSASGTSRNEQFF.

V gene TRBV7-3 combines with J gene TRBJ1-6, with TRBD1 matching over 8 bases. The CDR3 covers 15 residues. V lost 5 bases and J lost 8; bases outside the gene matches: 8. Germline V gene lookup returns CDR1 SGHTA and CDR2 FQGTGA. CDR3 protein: CASSLSGGMDSPLHF. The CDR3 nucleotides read TGTGCCAGCAGCCTATCAGGGGGCATGGATTCACCCCTCCACTTT.

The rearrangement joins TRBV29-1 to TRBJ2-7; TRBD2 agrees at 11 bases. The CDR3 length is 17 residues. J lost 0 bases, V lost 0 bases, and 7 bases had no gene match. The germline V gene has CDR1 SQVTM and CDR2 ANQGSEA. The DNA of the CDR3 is TGCAGCGTTGAAGATCTAGGGACTAGCGGAAGCTCCTACGAGCAGTACTTC. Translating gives CSVEDLGTSGSSYEQYF.

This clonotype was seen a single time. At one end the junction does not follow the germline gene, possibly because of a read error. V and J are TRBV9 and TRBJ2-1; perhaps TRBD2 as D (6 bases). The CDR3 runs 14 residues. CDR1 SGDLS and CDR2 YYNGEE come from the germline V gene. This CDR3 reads CASSEGLSYTEQFF. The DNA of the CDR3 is TGTGCCAGCAGCGAGGGACTTTCGTACACTGAGCAGTTCTTC.

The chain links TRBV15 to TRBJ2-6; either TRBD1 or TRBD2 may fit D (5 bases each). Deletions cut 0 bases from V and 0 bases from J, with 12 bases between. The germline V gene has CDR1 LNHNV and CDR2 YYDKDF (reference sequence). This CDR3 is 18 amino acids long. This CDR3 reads CATSREGVGSSGANVLTF. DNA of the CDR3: TGTGCCACCAGCAGAGAGGGGGTAGGGAGCTCTGGGGCCAACGTCCTGACTTTC.

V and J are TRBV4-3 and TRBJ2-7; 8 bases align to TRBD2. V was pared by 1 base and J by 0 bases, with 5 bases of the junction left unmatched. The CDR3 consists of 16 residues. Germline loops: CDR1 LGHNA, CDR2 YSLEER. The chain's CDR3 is CASSQAMGLVSYEQYF. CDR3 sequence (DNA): TGCGCCAGCAGCCAAGCAATGGGACTAGTCTCCTACGAGCAGTACTTC.

CDR3 protein: CSVRAGISYEQYF. The CDR3 DNA sequence: TGCAGCGTGAGGGCCGGGATCAGCTACGAGCAGTACTTC. The genes are TRBV29-1 and TRBJ2-7, with D possibly matching TRBD2 (5 bases). The CDR3 is 13 residues long. Trimming removed 6 bases from V and 3 bases from J, with 15 bases in between. The germline V gene has CDR1 SQVTM and CDR2 ANQGSEA.

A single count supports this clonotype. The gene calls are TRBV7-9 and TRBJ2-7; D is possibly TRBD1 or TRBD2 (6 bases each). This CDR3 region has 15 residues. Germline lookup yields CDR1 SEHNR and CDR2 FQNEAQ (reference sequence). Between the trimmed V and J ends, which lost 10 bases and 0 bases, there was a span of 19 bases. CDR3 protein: CATHSEGEDSYEQYF. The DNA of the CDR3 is TGTGCCACCCATTCGGAGGGGGAGGACTCCTACGAGCAGTACTTC. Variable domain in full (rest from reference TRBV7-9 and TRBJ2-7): DTGVSQNPRHKITKRGQNVTFRCDPISEHNRLYWYRQTLGQGPEFLTYFQNEAQLEKSRLLSDRFSAERPKGSFSTLEIQRTEQGDSAMYLCATHSEGEDSYEQYFGPGTRLTVT.

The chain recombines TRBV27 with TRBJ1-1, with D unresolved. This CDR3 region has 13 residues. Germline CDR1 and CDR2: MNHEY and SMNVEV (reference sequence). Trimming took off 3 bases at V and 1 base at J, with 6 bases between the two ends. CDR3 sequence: CASSLVANTEAFF. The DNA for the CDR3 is TGTGCCAGCAGTTTGGTCGCGAACACTGAAGCTTTCTTT.

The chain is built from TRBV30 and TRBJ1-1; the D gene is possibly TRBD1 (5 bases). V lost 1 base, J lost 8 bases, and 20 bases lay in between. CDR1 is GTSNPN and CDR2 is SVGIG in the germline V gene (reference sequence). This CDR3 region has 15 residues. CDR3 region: CAWSASWQGGIEAFF. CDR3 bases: TGTGCCTGGAGTGCCTCATGGCAGGGTGGAATCGAAGCTTTCTTT.

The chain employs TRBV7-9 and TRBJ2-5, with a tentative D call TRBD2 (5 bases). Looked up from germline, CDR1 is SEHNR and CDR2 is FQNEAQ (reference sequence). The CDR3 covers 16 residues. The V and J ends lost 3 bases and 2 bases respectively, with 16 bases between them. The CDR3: CASSFREGWGQETQYF. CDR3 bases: TGTGCCAGCAGCTTTCGCGAGGGCTGGGGACAAGAGACCCAGTACTTC.

The CDR3 region has the DNA TGTGCCAGCAGCGACGACAGCTCTGGAAACACCATATATTTT. Translation gives CASSDDSSGNTIYF. The gene calls are TRBV9 and TRBJ1-3, with D tentatively TRBD1 (5 bases). Germline V gene data show CDR1 as SGDLS and CDR2 as YYNGEE. The CDR3 has 14 amino acids. Trimming left V 3 bases short and J 0 bases short, with 7 bases between.

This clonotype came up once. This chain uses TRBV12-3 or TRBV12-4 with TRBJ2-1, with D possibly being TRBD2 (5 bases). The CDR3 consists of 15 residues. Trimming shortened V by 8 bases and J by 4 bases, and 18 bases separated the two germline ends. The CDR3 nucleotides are TGTGCCAGCCTGGCCGAGGGTGGCCTTTACAATGAGCAGTTCTTC. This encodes CASLAEGGLYNEQFF.